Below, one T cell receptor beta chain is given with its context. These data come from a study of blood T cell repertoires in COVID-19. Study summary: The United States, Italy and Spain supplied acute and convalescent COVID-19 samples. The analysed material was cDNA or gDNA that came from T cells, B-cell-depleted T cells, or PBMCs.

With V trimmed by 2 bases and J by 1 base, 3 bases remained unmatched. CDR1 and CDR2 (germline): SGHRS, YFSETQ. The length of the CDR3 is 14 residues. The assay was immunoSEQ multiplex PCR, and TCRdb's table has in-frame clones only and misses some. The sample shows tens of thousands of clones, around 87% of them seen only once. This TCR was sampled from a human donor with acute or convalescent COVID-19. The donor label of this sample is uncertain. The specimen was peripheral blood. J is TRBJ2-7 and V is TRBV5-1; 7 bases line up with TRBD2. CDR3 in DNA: TGCGCCAGCAGCTTCGGCGGGGGTTCCTACGAGCAGTACTTC. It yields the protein CASSFGGGSYEQYF.